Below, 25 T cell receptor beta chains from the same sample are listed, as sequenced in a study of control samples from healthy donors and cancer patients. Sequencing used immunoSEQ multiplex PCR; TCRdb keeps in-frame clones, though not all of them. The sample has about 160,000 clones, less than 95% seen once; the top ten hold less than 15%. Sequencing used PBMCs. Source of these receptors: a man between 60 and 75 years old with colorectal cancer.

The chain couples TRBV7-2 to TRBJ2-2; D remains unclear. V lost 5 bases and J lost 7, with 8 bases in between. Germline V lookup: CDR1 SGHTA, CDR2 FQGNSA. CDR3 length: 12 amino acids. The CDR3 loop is CASSRVGGELFF. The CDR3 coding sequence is TGTGCCAGCAGCCGGGTGGGCGGGGAGCTGTTTTTT.

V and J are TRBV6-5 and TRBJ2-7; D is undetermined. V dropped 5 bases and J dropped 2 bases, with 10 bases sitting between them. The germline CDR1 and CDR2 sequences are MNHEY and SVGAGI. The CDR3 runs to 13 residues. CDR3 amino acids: CASSKTEAYEQYF. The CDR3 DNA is TGTGCCAGCAGTAAAACAGAGGCCTACGAGCAGTACTTC.

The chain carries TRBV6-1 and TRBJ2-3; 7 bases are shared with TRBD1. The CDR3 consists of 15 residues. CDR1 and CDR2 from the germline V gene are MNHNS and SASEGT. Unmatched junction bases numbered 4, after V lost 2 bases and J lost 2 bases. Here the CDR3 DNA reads TGTGCCAGCAGTGAACAGGGGGTCCCCACAGATACGCAGTATTTT. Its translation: CASSEQGVPTDTQYF.

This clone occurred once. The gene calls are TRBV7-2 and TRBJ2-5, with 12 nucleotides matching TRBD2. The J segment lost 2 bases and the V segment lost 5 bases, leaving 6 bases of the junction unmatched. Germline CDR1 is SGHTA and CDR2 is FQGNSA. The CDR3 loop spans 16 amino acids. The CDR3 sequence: CASSARLAGAQETQYF. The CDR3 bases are TGTGCCAGCAGCGCCAGACTAGCGGGGGCTCAAGAGACCCAGTACTTC.

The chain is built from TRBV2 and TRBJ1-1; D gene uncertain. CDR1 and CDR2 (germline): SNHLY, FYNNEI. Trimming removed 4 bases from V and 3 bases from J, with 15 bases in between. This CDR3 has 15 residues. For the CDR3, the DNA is TGTGCCAGCAGTGGCCTCTCTTTAAGCGACACTGAAGCTTTCTTT. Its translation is CASSGLSLSDTEAFF.

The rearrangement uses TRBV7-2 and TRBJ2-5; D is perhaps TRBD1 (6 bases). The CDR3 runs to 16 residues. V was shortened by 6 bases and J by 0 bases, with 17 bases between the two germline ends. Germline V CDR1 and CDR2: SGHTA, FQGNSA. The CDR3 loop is CASRLRGTLYQETQYF. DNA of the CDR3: TGTGCCAGCAGGTTGAGGGGGACACTGTACCAAGAGACCCAGTACTTC.

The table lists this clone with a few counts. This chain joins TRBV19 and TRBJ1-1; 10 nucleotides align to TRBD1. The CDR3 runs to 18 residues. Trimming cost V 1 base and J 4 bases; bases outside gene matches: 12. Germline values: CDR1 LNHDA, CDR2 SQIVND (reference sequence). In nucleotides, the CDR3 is TGTGCCAGTAGTATAGTAGCGCCGGGACAGGGGTTCTTCACTGAAGCTTTCTTT. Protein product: CASSIVAPGQGFFTEAFF.

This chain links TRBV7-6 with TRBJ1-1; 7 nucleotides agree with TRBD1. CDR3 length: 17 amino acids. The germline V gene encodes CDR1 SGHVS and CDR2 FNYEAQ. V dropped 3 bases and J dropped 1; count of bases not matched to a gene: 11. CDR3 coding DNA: TGTGCCAGCAGCTTCCCCCTGAGACAGGGCGGGAACACTGAAGCTTTCTTT. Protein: CASSFPLRQGGNTEAFF.

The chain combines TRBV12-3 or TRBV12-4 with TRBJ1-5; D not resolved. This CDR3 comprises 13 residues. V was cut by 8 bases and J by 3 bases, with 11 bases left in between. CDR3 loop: CASHLGNNQPQHF. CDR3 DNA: TGTGCCAGCCATTTGGGCAACAATCAGCCCCAGCATTTT.

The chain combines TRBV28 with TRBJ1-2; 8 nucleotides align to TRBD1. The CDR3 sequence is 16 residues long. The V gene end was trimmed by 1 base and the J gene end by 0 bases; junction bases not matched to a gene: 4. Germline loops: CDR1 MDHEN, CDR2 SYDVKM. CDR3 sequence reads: CASSLSTGGANYGYTF. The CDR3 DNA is TGTGCCAGCAGTTTATCAACAGGGGGAGCTAACTATGGCTACACCTTC.

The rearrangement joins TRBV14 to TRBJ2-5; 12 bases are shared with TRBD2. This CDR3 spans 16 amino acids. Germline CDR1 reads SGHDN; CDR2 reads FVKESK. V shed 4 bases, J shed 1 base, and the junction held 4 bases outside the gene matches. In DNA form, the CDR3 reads TGTGCCAGCAGCCGCTTGACTAGCGGGGGCCAAGAGACCCAGTACTTC. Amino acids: CASSRLTSGGQETQYF.

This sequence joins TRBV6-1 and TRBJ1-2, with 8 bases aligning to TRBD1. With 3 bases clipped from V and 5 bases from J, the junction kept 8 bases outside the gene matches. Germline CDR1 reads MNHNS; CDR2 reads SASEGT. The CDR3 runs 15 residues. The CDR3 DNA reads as TGTGCCAGCAGTGACATCAGGGGGCCCGAGTATGGCTACACCTTC. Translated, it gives CASSDIRGPEYGYTF.

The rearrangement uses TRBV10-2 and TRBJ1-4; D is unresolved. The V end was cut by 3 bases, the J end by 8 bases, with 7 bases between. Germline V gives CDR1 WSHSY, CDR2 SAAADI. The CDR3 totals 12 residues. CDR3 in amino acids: CASSETAEKLFF. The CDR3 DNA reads TGCGCCAGCAGTGAAACAGCGGAAAAACTGTTTTTT.

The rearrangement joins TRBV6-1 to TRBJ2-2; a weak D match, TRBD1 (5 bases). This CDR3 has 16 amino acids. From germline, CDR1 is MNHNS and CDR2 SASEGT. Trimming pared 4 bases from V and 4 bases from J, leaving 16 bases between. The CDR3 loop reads CASSAGRGGGTGELFF. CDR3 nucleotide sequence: TGTGCCAGCAGTGCGGGTAGGGGTGGTGGCACCGGGGAGCTGTTTTTT.

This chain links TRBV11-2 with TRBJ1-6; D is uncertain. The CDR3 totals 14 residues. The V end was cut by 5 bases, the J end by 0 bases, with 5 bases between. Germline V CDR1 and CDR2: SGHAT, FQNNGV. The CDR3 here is CASSRGSYNSPLHF. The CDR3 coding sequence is TGTGCCAGCAGCCGGGGCTCCTATAATTCACCCCTCCACTTT.

CDR3 coding DNA: TGTGCCAGCAGCTTAGGACAGGGAAACTATGGCTACACCTTC. It translates to CASSLGQGNYGYTF. J is TRBJ1-2 and V is TRBV7-8; 7 nucleotides line up with TRBD1. This CDR3 has 14 amino acids. J lost 2 bases, V lost 1 base, and 1 base had no gene match. Germline V gives CDR1 SGHVS, CDR2 FQNEAQ.

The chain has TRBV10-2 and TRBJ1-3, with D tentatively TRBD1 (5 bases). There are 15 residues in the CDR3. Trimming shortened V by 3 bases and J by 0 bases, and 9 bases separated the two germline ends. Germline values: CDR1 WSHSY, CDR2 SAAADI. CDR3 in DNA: TGCGCCAGCAGTGAAGGGGAGGTCTCTGGAAACACCATATATTTT. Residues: CASSEGEVSGNTIYF.

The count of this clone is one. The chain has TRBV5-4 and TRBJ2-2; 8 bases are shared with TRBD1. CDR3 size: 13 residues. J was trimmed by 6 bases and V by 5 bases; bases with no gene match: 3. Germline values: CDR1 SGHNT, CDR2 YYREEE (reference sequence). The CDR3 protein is CASSLQGAGELFF. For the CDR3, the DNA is TGTGCCAGCAGTTTACAGGGGGCCGGGGAGCTGTTTTTT. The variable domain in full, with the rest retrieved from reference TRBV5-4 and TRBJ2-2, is ETGVTQSPTHLIKTRGQQVTLRCSSQSGHNTVSWYQQALGQGPQFIFQYYREEENGRGNFPPRFSGLQFPNYSSELNVNALELDDSALYLCASSLQGAGELFFGEGSRLTVL.

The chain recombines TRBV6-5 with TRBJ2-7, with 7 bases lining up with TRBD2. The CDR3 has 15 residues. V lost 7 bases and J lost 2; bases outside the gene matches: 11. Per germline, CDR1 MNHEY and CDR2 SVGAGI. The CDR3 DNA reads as TGTGCCAGCACCCCGAGGGTAAGCGGGGCCTACGAGCAGTACTTC. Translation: CASTPRVSGAYEQYF.

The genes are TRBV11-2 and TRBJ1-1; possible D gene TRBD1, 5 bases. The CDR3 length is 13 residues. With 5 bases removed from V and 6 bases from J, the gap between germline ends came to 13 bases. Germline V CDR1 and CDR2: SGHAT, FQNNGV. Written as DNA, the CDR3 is TGTGCCAGCAGCCCTAGGGGTGGCCCTGAAGCTTTCTTT. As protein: CASSPRGGPEAFF.

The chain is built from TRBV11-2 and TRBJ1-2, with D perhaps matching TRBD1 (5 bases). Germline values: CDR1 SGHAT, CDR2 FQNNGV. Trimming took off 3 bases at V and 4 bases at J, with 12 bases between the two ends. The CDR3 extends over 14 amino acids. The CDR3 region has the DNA TGTGCCAGCAGCTTTGACTCTGGGGGCTATGGCTACACCTTC. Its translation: CASSFDSGGYGYTF.

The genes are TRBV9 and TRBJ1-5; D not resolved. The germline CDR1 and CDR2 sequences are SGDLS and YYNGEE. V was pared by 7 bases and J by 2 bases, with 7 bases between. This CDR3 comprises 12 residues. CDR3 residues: CASRIGNQPQHF. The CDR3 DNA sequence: TGTGCCAGCCGCATCGGCAATCAGCCCCAGCATTTT.

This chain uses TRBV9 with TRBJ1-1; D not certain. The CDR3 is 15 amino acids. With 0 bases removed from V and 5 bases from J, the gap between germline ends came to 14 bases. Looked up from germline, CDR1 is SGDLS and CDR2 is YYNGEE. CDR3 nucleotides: TGTGCCAGCAGCGTAGCTAGGGCGGGATCGACTGAAGCTTTCTTT. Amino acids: CASSVARAGSTEAFF. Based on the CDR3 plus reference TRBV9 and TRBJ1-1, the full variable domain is DSGVTQTPKHLITATGQRVTLRCSPRSGDLSVYWYQQSLDQGLQFLIQYYNGEERAKGNILERFSAQQFPDLHSELNLSSLELGDSALYFCASSVARAGSTEAFFGQGTRLTVV.

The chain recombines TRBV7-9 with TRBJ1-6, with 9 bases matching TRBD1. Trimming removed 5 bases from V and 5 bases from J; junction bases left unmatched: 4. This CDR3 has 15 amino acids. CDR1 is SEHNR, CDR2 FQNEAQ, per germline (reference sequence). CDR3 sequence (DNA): TGTGCCAGCAGCCTACAGGGGGCTGATAATTCACCCCTCCACTTT. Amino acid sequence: CASSLQGADNSPLHF.

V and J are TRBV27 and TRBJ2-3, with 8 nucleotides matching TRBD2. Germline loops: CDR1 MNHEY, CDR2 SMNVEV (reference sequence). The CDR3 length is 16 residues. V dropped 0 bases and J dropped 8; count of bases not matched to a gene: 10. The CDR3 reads CASSLSEAGRGGTQYF. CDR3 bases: TGTGCCAGCAGTTTATCAGAAGCGGGCCGGGGGGGTACGCAGTATTTT.